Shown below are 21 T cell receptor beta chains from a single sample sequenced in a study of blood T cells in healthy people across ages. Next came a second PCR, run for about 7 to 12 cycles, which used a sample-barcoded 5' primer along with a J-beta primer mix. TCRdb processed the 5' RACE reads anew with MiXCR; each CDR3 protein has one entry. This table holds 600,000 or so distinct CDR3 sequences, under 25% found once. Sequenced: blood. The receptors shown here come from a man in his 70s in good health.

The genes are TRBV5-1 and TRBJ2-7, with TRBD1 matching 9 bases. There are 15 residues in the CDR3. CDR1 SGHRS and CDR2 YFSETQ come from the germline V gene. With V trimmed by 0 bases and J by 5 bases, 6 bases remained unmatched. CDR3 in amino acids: CASSLVGTGSDEQYF. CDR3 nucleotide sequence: TGCGCCAGCAGCTTGGTGGGGACAGGGTCTGACGAGCAGTACTTC.

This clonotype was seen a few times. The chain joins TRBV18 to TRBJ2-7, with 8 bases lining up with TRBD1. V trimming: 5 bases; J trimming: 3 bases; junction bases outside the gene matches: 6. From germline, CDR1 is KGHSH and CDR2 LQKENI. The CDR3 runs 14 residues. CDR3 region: CASSSTGAGYEQYF. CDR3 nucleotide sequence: TGTGCCAGCTCATCGACAGGGGCGGGCTACGAGCAGTACTTC.

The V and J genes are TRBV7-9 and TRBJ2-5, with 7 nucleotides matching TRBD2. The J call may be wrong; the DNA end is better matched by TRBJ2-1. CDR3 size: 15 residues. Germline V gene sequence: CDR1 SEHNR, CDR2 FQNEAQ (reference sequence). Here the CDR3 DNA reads TGTGCCAGCGAATCTAGCGGCCTACATGGGAATGAGCAGTTCTTC. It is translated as CASESSGLHGNEQFF.

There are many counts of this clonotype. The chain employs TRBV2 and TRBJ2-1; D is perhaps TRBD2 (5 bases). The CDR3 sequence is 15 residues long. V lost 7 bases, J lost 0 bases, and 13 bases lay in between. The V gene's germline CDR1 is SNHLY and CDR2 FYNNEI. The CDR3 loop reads CASTMGVSSYNEQFF. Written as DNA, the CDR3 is TGTGCCAGCACCATGGGAGTATCCTCCTACAATGAGCAGTTCTTC.

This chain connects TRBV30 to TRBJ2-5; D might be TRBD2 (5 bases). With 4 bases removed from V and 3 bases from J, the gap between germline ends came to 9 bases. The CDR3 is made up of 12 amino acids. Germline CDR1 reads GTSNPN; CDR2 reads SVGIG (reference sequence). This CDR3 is CAWKRSEETQYF. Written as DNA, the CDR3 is TGTGCCTGGAAGCGGTCCGAAGAGACCCAGTACTTC.

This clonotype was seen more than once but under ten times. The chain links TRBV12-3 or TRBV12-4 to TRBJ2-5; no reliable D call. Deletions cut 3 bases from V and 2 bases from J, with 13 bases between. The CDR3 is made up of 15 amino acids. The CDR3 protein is CASSLSRGWQETQYF. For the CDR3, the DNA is TGTGCCAGCAGTTTGTCTCGAGGATGGCAAGAGACCCAGTACTTC.

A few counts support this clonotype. The CDR3 loop reads CASSFGTSEETQYF. In nucleotides, the CDR3 is TGTGCCAGCAGTTTCGGGACTAGCGAGGAGACCCAGTACTTC. The chain is built from TRBV27 and TRBJ2-5; 10 nucleotides match TRBD2. Germline V lookup: CDR1 MNHEY, CDR2 SMNVEV (reference sequence). V shed 3 bases, J shed 5 bases, and the junction held 3 bases outside the gene matches. CDR3 length: 14 residues.

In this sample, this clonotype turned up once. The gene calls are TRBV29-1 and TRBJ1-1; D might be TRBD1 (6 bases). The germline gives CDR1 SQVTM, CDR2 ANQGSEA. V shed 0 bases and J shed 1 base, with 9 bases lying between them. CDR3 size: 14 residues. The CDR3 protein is CSVEDTGTNTEAFF. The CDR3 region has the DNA TGCAGCGTTGAAGATACAGGGACGAACACTGAAGCTTTCTTT.

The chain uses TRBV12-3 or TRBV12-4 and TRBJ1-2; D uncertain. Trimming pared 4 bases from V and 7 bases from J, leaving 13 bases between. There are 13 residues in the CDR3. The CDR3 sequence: CASSSLDTVGYTF. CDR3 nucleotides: TGTGCCAGCAGTTCCTTAGACACGGTTGGCTACACCTTC.

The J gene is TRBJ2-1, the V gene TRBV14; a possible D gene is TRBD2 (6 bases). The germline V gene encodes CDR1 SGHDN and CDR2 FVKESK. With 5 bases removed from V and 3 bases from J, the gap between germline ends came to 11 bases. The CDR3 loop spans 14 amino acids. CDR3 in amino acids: CASSRLANYNEQFF. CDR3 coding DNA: TGTGCCAGCAGCAGGCTAGCGAACTACAATGAGCAGTTCTTC.

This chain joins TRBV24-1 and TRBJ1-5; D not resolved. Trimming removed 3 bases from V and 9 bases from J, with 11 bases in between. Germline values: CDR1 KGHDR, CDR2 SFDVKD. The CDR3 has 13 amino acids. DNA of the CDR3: TGTGCCACCAGTGATAACATCCGGGGGCCCCAGCATTTT. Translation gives CATSDNIRGPQHF.

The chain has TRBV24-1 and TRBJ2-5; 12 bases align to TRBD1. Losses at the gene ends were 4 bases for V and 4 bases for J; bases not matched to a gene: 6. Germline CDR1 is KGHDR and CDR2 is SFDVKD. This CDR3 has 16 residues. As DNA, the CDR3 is TGTGCCACCAGTGAAACGGGACAGGGGGCTAGAGAGACCCAGTACTTC. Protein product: CATSETGQGARETQYF.

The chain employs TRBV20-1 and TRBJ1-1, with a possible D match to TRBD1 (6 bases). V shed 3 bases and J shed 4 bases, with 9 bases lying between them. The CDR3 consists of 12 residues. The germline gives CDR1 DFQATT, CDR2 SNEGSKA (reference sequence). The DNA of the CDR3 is TGCAGTGCTAGGGAGGGGGGCACTGAAGCTTTCTTT. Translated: CSAREGGTEAFF.

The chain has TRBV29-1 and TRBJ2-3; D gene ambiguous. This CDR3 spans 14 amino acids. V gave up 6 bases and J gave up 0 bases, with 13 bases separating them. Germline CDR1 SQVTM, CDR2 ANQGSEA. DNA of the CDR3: TGCAGCGTGGCAGGTCCTTCTAGCACAGATACGCAGTATTTT. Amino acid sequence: CSVAGPSSTDTQYF.

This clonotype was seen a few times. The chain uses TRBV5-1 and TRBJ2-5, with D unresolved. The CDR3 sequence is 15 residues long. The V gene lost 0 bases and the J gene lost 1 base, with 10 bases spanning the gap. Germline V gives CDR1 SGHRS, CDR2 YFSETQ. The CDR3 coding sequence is TGCGCCAGCAGCTTGGCACCAGGTCCCCAAGAGACCCAGTACTTC. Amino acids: CASSLAPGPQETQYF.

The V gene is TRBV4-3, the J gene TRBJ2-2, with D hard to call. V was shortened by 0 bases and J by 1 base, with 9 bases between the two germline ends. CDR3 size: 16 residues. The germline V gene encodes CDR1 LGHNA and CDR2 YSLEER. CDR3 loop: CASSQDARRNTGELFF. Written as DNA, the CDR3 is TGCGCCAGCAGCCAAGATGCCCGGAGGAACACCGGGGAGCTGTTTTTT.

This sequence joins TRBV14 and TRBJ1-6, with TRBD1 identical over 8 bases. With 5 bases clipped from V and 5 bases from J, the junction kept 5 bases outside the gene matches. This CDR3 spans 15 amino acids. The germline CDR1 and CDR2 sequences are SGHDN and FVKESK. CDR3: CASSDGQGHNSPLHF. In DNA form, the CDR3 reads TGTGCCAGCAGCGATGGACAGGGACATAATTCACCCCTCCACTTT.

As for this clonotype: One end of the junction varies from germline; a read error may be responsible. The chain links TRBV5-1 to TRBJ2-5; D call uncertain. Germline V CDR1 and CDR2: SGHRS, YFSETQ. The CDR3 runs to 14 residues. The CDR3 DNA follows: TGCGCCAGCAGCTTGGTACCGGATCAAGAGGCCCAGTATTTC. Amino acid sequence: CASSLVPDQEAQYF.

CDR3 sequence: CSVPRVPYNEQFF. Written as DNA, the CDR3 is TGCAGCGTCCCTAGAGTCCCCTACAATGAGCAGTTCTTC. This chain links TRBV29-1 with TRBJ2-1; D remains ambiguous. Germline V gene lookup returns CDR1 SQVTM and CDR2 ANQGSEA. V was trimmed by 6 bases and J by 2 bases, leaving 11 bases between them. The CDR3 is made up of 13 amino acids.

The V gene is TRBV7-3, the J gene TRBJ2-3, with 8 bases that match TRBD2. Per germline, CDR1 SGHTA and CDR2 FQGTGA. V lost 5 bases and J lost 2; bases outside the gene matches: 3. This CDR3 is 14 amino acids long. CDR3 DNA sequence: TGTGCCAGCAGCGTAGCGGGAAACACAGATACGCAGTATTTT. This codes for CASSVAGNTDTQYF. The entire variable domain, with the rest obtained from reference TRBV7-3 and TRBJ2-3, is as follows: GAGVSQTPSNKVTEKGKYVELRCDPISGHTALYWYRQSLGQGPEFLIYFQGTGAADDSGLPNDRFFAVRPEGSVSTLKIQRTERGDSAVYLCASSVAGNTDTQYFGPGTRLTVL.

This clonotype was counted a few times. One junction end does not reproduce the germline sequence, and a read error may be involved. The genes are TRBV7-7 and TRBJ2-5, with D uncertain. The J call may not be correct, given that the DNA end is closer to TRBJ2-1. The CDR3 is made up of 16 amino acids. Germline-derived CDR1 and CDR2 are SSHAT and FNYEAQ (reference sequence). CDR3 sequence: CASSLGLGTDSNEQFF. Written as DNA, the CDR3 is TGTGCTAGCAGCTTAGGGTTGGGAACAGACTCTAATGAGCAGTTCTTC.